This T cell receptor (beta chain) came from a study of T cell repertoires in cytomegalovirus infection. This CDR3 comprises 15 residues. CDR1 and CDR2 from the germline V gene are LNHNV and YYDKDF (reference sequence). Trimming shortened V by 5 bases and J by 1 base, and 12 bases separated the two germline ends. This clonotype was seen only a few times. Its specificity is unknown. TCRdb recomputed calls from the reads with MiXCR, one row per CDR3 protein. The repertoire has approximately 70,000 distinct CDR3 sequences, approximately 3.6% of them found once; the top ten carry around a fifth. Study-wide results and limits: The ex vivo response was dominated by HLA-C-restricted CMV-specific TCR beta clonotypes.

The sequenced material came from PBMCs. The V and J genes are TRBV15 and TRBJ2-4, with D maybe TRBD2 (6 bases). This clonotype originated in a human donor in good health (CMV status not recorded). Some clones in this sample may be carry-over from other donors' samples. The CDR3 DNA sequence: TGTGCCACCAGCTGGGCCGGGGGTGCCAAAAACATTCAGTACTTC. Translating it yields CATSWAGGAKNIQYF.